This note documents a single T cell receptor beta chain sequence. Its antigen is not identified. The V gene's germline CDR1 is MNHEY and CDR2 SVGAGI. V dropped 4 bases and J dropped 2 bases, with 17 bases sitting between them. The CDR3 has 16 residues. The authors ran a second PCR of 7 to 11 cycles using a sample-barcoded 5' primer and a J-beta primer mix. TCRdb passed the 5' RACE reads through MiXCR, listing each CDR3 protein once. The data contain around 1,900,000 distinct CDR3 sequences, about 39% of them singletons. This entry comes from a study of blood T cells in healthy people across ages. Regarding the study as a whole: A strong correlation was found between TCR beta diversity and the percentage of naive T cells. Per million T cells, TCR beta diversity dropped roughly linearly as age increased. A greater number of naive CD4+ cells and higher diversity distinguished long-lived donors from aged donors.

The V gene is TRBV6-5, the J gene TRBJ1-2; D is possibly TRBD1 (5 bases). This sequence originates from a human donor in good health. The sample comprised blood. CDR3 bases: TGTGCCAGCAGTTTATCCCCCGGGGGGATGAACTATGGCTACACCTTC. Translation: CASSLSPGGMNYGYTF.